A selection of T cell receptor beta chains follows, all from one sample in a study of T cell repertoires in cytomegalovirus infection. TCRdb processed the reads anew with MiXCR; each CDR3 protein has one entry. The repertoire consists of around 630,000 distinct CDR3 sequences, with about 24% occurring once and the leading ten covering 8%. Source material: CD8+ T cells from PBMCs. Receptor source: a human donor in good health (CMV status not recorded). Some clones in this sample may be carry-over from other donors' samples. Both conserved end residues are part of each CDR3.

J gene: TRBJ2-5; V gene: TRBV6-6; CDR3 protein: CASRGAGGLETQYF
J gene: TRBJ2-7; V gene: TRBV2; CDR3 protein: CASRPFPEGSYEQYF
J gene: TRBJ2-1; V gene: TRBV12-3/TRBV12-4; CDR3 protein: CASSGLAGGIRSYNEQFF
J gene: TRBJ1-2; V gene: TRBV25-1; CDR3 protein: CASSEFKGSGYTF
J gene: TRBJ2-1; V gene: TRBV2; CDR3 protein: CASSEWGTGNYNEQFF
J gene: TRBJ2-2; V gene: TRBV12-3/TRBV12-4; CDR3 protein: CASSLVRGFSTGELFF
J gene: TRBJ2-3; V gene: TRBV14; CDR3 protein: CASSLEQTDTQYF
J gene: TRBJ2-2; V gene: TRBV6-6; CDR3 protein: CASSYLVTRRTGELFF
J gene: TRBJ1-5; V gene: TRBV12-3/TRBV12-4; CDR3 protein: CASSQGTGNQPQHF
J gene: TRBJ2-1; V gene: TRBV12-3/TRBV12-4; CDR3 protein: CASSFPFQGAPNEQFF
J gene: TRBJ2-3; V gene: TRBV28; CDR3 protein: CASSFSPQETGEPDTQYF
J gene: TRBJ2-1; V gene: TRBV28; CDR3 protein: CASSGGLASLQFF
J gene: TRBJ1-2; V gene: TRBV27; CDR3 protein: CASSFDRADGYTF
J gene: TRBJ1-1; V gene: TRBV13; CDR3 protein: CASSSRTARTEAFF
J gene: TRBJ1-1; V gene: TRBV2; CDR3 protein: CASMLGTGAPNTEAFF
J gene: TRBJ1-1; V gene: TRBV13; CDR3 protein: CASSTRTGISQAFF
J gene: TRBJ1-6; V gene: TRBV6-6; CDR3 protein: CASSYSVWGLSPLHF
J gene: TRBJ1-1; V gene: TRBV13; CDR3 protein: CASSFGRGTTEAFF
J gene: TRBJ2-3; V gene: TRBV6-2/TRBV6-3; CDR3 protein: CASSYFPSDTQYF
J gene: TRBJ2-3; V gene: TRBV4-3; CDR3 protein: CASSQEGQRRMGTQYF
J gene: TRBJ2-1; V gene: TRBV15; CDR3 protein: CATSRLPPLAGDPGDEQFF
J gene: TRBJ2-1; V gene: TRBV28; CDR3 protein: CASSLGVSFSYNEQFF
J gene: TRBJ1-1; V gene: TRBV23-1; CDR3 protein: CASWLTEAFF
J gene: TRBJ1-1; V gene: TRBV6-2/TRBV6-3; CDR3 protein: CASTTFGTGTEAFF
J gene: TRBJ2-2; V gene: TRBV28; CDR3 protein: CASSLTGGGGELFF
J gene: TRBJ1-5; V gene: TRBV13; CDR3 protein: CASSEQGTGGDQPQHF